This TCR beta chain was sequenced during a study of T cell repertoires in cytomegalovirus infection. Turning to the study itself: Use of recently identified HLA-C-restricted and well-studied HLA-B-restricted CMV epitopes was part of the study. An indication of both CMV infection and matching HLA type came from public TCR beta signatures.

With regard to this clonotype: What it binds is unknown.

TCRdb reprocessed the reads via MiXCR and lists one record per CDR3 protein. The profile shows fewer than 950,000 distinct CDR3 sequences, about 33% of them singletons. The CDR3 is made up of 19 amino acids. The germline V gene encodes CDR1 LNHDA and CDR2 SQIVND (reference sequence). V dropped 6 bases and J dropped 0; count of bases not matched to a gene: 15. The sequence was obtained from a human donor in good health (CMV status not recorded). Some clones in this sample may be carry-over from other donors' samples. The chain links TRBV19 to TRBJ1-4, with 8 positions matching TRBD1. The specimen was cultured CD8+ T cells from PBMCs, collected from culture after CMV antigen stimulation. The CDR3, as DNA: TGTGCCAGTAGGGCGGGTCCCCCGGGACAGGCCGCAACTAATGAAAAACTGTTTTTT. As protein: CASRAGPPGQAATNEKLFF. Full variable domain (remainder filled in from reference TRBV19 and TRBJ1-4): DGGITQSPKYLFRKEGQNVTLSCEQNLNHDAMYWYRQDPGQGLRLIYYSQIVNDFQKGDIAEGYSVSREKKESFPLTVTSAQKNPTAFYLCASRAGPPGQAATNEKLFFGSGTQLSVL.